Shown below are 21 T cell receptor beta chains from a single sample sequenced in a study of T cells in narcolepsy. The data were produced by immunoSEQ multiplex PCR, yet TCRdb's version contains in-frame clones alone and is incomplete. The sample holds 25,000 to 35,000 clones, about four fifths seen once. The sequenced material came from memory (CD45RA-) CD4+ T cells from blood. The receptors originated from a human donor in good health.

The chain uses TRBV9 and TRBJ1-1; D gene ambiguous. The ends were cut back, 4 bases at V and 4 bases at J, with 11 bases in the middle. Germline assignment: CDR1 SGDLS and CDR2 YYNGEE. CDR3 length: 13 residues. The CDR3 reads CASSTSLSTEAFF. Here the CDR3 DNA reads TGTGCCAGCAGCACGAGCTTGAGCACTGAAGCTTTCTTT.

The chain recombines TRBV6-6 with TRBJ1-3; no clear D gene. This CDR3 comprises 11 residues. V shed 5 bases and J shed 4 bases, with 3 bases lying between them. Germline assignment: CDR1 MNHNY and CDR2 SVGAGI (reference sequence). CDR3 residues: CASSEGNTIYF. The CDR3 DNA reads TGTGCCAGCAGTGAGGGAAACACCATATATTTT.

V and J are TRBV6-5 and TRBJ1-2; possibly TRBD1 for D (5 bases). CDR1 MNHEY and CDR2 SVGAGI come from the germline V gene. This CDR3 is 12 amino acids long. Trimming pared 6 bases from V and 8 bases from J, leaving 13 bases between. CDR3 bases: TGTGCCAGCAGGACCGGGGGAGGCGGCTACACCTTC. Protein sequence: CASRTGGGGYTF.

In DNA, the CDR3 is TGCAGCGTTGTTATAGGGGCGGATGAAAAACTGTTTTTT. This sequence encodes CSVVIGADEKLFF. This sequence joins TRBV29-1 and TRBJ1-4, with D tentatively TRBD1 (5 bases). Per germline, CDR1 SQVTM and CDR2 ANQGSEA. The CDR3 is 13 amino acids. V was trimmed by 4 bases and J by 6 bases, leaving 12 bases between them.

The J gene is TRBJ2-1, the V gene TRBV7-2; weak D call: TRBD1 (5 bases). The germline CDR1 and CDR2 sequences are SGHTA and FQGNSA. The germline V and J ends were trimmed by 4 bases and 5 bases, with 9 bases remaining between them. The CDR3 consists of 13 residues. CDR3 nucleotide sequence: TGTGCCAGCAGCTCCGACAGAGACAATGAGCAGTTCTTC. It encodes CASSSDRDNEQFF.

The CDR3 protein is CASAPDRGQPQHF. The CDR3 DNA sequence: TGTGCCAGCGCCCCGGACAGGGGCCAGCCCCAGCATTTT. The chain recombines TRBV6-4 with TRBJ1-5, with 9 positions matching TRBD1. The V gene end was trimmed by 8 bases and the J gene end by 7 bases; junction bases not matched to a gene: 6. CDR1 MRHNA and CDR2 SNTAGT come from the germline V gene. The CDR3 sequence is 13 residues long.

The chain's CDR3 is CSVEGASGRSSEQFF. DNA of the CDR3: TGCAGCGTTGAGGGGGCTAGCGGGAGAAGCAGCGAGCAGTTCTTC. This chain joins TRBV29-1 and TRBJ2-1, with TRBD2 matching over 10 bases. Losses at the gene ends were 3 bases for V and 10 bases for J; bases not matched to a gene: 12. Germline lookup yields CDR1 SQVTM and CDR2 ANQGSEA. The CDR3 consists of 15 residues.

This clone was counted between two and nine times. The chain couples TRBV5-5 to TRBJ2-1; 7 bases are shared with TRBD1. The CDR3 contains 15 residues. Germline loops: CDR1 SGHKS, CDR2 YYEKEE (reference sequence). V lost 2 bases and J lost 6; bases outside the gene matches: 8. CDR3 sequence (DNA): TGTGCCAGCAGCTTCAACAGGGGTATAAGCAATGAGCAGTTCTTC. Its translation: CASSFNRGISNEQFF.

The J gene is TRBJ2-6, the V gene TRBV4-1, with D possibly being TRBD1 (6 bases). CDR3 length: 17 amino acids. The V gene lost 2 bases and the J gene lost 1 base, with 12 bases spanning the gap. Per germline, CDR1 MGHRA and CDR2 YSYEKL. CDR3 amino acids: CASSQTGTRSGANVLTF. The CDR3 bases are TGCGCCAGCAGCCAAACGGGGACAAGGTCTGGGGCCAACGTCCTGACTTTC.

This clone was recorded a few times. The chain joins TRBV6-1 to TRBJ2-7, with D perhaps given as TRBD1 or TRBD2 (5 bases each). Trimming shortened V by 10 bases and J by 3 bases, and 16 bases separated the two germline ends. Germline V gene lookup returns CDR1 MNHNS and CDR2 SASEGT. The CDR3 has 13 residues. For the CDR3, the DNA is TGTGCCATCACTCGGGACCCAAGCTACGAGCAGTACTTC. Amino acid sequence: CAITRDPSYEQYF.

This clone was detected only a few times. The chain joins TRBV6-6 to TRBJ2-1, with 8 bases aligning to TRBD1. The trim removed 2 bases at V and 6 bases at J, leaving 0 bases unmatched. Per the germline V gene, CDR1 is MNHNY and CDR2 is SVGAGI (reference sequence). This CDR3 is 13 amino acids long. Here the CDR3 reads CASSYDRGNEQFF. In DNA form, the CDR3 reads TGTGCCAGCAGTTACGACAGGGGCAATGAGCAGTTCTTC.

CDR3 bases: TGCGCCAGCAGCCAAGGGCCACTACGGGGGCCAGCCTATGGCTACACCTTC. Encoded protein: CASSQGPLRGPAYGYTF. V is TRBV4-3 and J is TRBJ1-2; tentatively, D is TRBD1 (6 bases). Trimming stripped 1 base from V and 4 bases from J, with 19 bases between. CDR1 LGHNA and CDR2 YSLEER come from the germline V gene. The CDR3 sequence is 17 residues long.

CDR3 bases: TGCAGCGCCGCTCGGGGATTTTGGGACACTGAAGCTTTCTTT. It translates to CSAARGFWDTEAFF. The chain recombines TRBV29-1 with TRBJ1-1; D not resolved. CDR1 and CDR2 (germline): SQVTM, ANQGSEA. The CDR3 consists of 14 residues. V was cut by 7 bases and J by 3 bases, with 18 bases left in between.

V usage is TRBV19 and J usage is TRBJ2-7; 10 bases are shared with TRBD1. V shed 3 bases and J 2 bases; nucleotides not matched to a gene: 4. The CDR3 is made up of 15 amino acids. Germline CDR1 is LNHDA and CDR2 is SQIVND (reference sequence). The chain's CDR3 is CASSIKGTGAYEQYF. In DNA form, the CDR3 reads TGTGCCAGTAGTATTAAAGGGACAGGGGCCTACGAGCAGTACTTC.

CDR3 region: CASTGETYNEQFF. CDR3 bases: TGTGCCAGCACCGGAGAAACCTACAATGAGCAGTTCTTC. The V and J genes are TRBV2 and TRBJ2-1; D is unclear. The V and J ends lost 7 bases and 2 bases respectively, with 9 bases between them. Germline lookup yields CDR1 SNHLY and CDR2 FYNNEI. The CDR3 totals 13 residues.

This chain uses TRBV18 with TRBJ1-5; the D is unclear. The V end was cut by 6 bases, the J end by 11 bases, with 14 bases between. Looked up from germline, CDR1 is KGHSH and CDR2 is LQKENI. The CDR3 extends over 12 amino acids. The CDR3 sequence: CASSEKVGSQHF. The CDR3 bases are TGTGCCAGCTCGGAAAAGGTGGGTTCCCAGCATTTT.

This clone was seen only once. The rearrangement links TRBV6-1 to TRBJ2-5; D gene unclear. The CDR3 is 14 amino acids. The V end lost 5 bases, the J end lost 0 bases, and 10 bases lay between the germline ends. The germline CDR1 and CDR2 sequences are MNHNS and SASEGT. Here the CDR3 DNA reads TGTGCCAGCAGTTATCAGGAGTACCAAGAGACCCAGTACTTC. This sequence encodes CASSYQEYQETQYF.

CDR3 coding DNA: TGCGCCAGCAGCTTTGCCGGGACTACCCAAGAGACCCAGTACTTC. As protein: CASSFAGTTQETQYF. This sequence joins TRBV5-1 and TRBJ2-5; 7 nucleotides align to TRBD2. Germline CDR1 is SGHRS and CDR2 is YFSETQ. Losses at the gene ends were 2 bases for V and 1 base for J; bases not matched to a gene: 5. The CDR3 runs 15 residues.

V gene TRBV5-4 combines with J gene TRBJ2-1, with 11 positions matching TRBD2. The germline gives CDR1 SGHNT, CDR2 YYREEE (reference sequence). This CDR3 region has 15 residues. V lost 2 bases to trimming and J lost 6 bases; unmatched junction nucleotides: 4. In nucleotides, the CDR3 is TGTGCCAGCAGCTTTAAACTAGCGGGAGCCAATGAGCAGTTCTTC. It translates to CASSFKLAGANEQFF.

This chain joins TRBV4-1 and TRBJ1-1; a possible D gene is TRBD1 (5 bases). Germline-derived CDR1 and CDR2 are MGHRA and YSYEKL. The length of the CDR3 is 13 residues. The V and J ends lost 1 base and 4 bases respectively, with 7 bases between them. In nucleotides, the CDR3 is TGCGCCAGCAGCCAAGTTAGGGGCACTGAAGCTTTCTTT. This gives the protein CASSQVRGTEAFF.

V is TRBV2 and J is TRBJ2-3; D not resolved. This CDR3 comprises 12 residues. Trimming shortened V by 8 bases and J by 4 bases, and 10 bases separated the two germline ends. Germline V gene lookup returns CDR1 SNHLY and CDR2 FYNNEI. The DNA of the CDR3 is TGTGCCAGCCGGCTGCAGGCAGATACGCAGTATTTT. This codes for CASRLQADTQYF.